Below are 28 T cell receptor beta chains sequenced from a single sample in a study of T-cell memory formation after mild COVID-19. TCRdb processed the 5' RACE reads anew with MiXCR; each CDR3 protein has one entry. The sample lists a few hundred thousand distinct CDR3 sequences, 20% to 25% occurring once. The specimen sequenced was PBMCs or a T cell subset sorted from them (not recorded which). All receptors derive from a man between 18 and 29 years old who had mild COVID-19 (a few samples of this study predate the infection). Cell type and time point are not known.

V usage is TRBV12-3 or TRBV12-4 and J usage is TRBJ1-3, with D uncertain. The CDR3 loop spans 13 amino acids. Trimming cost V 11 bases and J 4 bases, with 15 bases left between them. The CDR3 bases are TGTGCCGGGTGCAAGGGTTCCGGAAACACCATATATTTT. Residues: CAGCKGSGNTIYF.

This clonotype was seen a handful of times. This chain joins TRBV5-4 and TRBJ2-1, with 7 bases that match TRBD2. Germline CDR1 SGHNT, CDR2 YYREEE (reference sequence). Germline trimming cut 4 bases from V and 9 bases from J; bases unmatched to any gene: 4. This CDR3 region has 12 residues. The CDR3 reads CASSRGVTEQFF. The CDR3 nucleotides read TGTGCCAGCAGCCGGGGGGTGACTGAGCAGTTCTTC. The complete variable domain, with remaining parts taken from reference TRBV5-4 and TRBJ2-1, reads ETGVTQSPTHLIKTRGQQVTLRCSSQSGHNTVSWYQQALGQGPQFIFQYYREEENGRGNFPPRFSGLQFPNYSSELNVNALELDDSALYLCASSRGVTEQFFGPGTRLTVL.

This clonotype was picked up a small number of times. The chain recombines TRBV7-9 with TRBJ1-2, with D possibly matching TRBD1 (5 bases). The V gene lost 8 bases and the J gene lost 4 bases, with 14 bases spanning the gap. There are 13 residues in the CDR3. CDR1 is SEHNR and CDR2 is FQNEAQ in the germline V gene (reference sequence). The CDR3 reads CASGSGERYGYTF. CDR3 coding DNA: TGTGCCAGCGGTTCGGGGGAACGCTATGGCTACACCTTC. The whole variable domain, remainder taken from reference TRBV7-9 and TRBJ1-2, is DTGVSQNPRHKITKRGQNVTFRCDPISEHNRLYWYRQTLGQGPEFLTYFQNEAQLEKSRLLSDRFSAERPKGSFSTLEIQRTEQGDSAMYLCASGSGERYGYTFGSGTRLTVV.

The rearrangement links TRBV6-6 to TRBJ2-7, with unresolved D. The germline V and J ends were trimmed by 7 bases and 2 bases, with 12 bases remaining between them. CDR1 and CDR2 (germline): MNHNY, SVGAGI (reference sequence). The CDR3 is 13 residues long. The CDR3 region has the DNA TGTGCCAGCAACAGACACGAGCCCTACGAGCAGTACTTC. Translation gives CASNRHEPYEQYF.

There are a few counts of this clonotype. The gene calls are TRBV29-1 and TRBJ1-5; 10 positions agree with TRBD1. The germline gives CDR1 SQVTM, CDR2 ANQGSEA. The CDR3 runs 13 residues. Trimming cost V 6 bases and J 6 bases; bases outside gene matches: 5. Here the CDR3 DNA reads TGCAGCGTCGGGACAGGGGCAGGTCAGCCCCAGCATTTT. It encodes CSVGTGAGQPQHF.

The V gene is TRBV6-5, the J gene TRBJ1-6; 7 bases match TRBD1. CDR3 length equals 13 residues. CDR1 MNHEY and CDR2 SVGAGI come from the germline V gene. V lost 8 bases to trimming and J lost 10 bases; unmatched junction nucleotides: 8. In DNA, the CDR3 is TGTGCCAGCCGCACAGGGGAAGGGTCACCCCTCCACTTT. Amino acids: CASRTGEGSPLHF.

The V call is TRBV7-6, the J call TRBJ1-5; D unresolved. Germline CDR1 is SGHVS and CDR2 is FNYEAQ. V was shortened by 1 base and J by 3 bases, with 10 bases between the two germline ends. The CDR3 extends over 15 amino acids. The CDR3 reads CASSLGASNNQPQHF. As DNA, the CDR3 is TGTGCCAGCAGCTTAGGGGCCAGTAACAATCAGCCCCAGCATTTT. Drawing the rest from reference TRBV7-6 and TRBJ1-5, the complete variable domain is GAGVSQSPRYKVTKRGQDVALRCDPISGHVSLYWYRQALGQGPEFLTYFNYEAQQDKSGLPNDRFSAERPEGSISTLTIQRTEQRDSAMYRCASSLGASNNQPQHFGDGTRLSIL.

As DNA, the CDR3 is TGTGCCAGCAGCCATGACGATCAGCCCCAGCATTTT. It encodes CASSHDDQPQHF. The chain employs TRBV5-4 and TRBJ1-5; D gene unclear. Germline CDR1 SGHNT, CDR2 YYREEE (reference sequence). This CDR3 has 12 residues. V was cut by 4 bases and J by 5 bases, with 7 bases left in between.

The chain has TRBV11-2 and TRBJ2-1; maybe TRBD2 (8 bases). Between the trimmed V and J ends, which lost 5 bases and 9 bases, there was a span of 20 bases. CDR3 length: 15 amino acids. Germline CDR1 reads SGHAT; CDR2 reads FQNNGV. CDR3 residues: CASSTYGRGPGEQFF. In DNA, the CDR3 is TGTGCCAGCAGCACGTACGGGAGGGGGCCTGGTGAGCAGTTCTTC.

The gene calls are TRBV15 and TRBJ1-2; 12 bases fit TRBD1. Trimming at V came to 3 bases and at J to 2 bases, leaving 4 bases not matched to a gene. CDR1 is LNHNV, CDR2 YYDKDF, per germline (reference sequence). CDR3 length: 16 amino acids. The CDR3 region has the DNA TGTGCCACCAGCAGGCCGGGACAGGGGGCCAACTATGGCTACACCTTC. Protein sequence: CATSRPGQGANYGYTF.

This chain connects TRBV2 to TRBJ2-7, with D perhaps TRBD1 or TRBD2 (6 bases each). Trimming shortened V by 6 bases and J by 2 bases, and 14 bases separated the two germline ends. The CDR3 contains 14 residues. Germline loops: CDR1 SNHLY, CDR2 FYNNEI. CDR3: CASRGGGAAYEQYF. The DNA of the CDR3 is TGTGCCAGCAGGGGGGGCGGGGCTGCCTACGAGCAGTACTTC.

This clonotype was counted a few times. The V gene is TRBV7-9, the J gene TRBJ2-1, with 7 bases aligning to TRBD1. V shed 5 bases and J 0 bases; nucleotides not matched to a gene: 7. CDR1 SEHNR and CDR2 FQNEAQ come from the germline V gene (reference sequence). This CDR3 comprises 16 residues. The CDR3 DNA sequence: TGTGCCAGCAGCGCTCACAGGGGAAGCTCCTACAATGAGCAGTTCTTC. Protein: CASSAHRGSSYNEQFF. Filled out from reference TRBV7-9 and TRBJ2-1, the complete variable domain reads DTGVSQNPRHKITKRGQNVTFRCDPISEHNRLYWYRQTLGQGPEFLTYFQNEAQLEKSRLLSDRFSAERPKGSFSTLEIQRTEQGDSAMYLCASSAHRGSSYNEQFFGPGTRLTVL.

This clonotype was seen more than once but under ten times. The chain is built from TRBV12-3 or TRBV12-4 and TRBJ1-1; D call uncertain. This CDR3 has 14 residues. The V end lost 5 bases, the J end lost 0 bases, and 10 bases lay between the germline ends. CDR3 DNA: TGTGCCAGCAGTCTCGCAGAGATGAACACTGAAGCTTTCTTT. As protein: CASSLAEMNTEAFF.

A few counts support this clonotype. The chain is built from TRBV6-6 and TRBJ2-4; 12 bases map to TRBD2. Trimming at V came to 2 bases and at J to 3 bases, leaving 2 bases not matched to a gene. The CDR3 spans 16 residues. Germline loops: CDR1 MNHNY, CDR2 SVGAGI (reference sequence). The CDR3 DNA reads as TGTGCCAGCAGTTACCTAGCGGGGGGGAGCAAAAACATTCAGTACTTC. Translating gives CASSYLAGGSKNIQYF.

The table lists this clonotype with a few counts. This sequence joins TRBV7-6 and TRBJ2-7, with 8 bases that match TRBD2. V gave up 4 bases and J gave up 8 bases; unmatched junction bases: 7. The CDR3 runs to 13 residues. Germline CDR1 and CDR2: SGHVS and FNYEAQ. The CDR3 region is CASSSQGLVKQYF. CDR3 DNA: TGTGCCAGCAGCTCTCAGGGACTAGTCAAGCAGTACTTC. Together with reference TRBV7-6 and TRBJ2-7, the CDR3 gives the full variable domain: GAGVSQSPRYKVTKRGQDVALRCDPISGHVSLYWYRQALGQGPEFLTYFNYEAQQDKSGLPNDRFSAERPEGSISTLTIQRTEQRDSAMYRCASSSQGLVKQYFGPGTRLTVT.

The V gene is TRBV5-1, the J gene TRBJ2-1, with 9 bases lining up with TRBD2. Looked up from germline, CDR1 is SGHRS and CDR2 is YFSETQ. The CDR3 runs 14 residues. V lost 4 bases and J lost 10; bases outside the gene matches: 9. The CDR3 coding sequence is TGCGCCAGCAGCCGACGGATAGCGGGGGAGGAGCAGTTCTTC. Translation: CASSRRIAGEEQFF.

CDR3 in DNA: TGCGCCAGCAGAACCTGGGACACTGAAGCTTTCTTT. Translating gives CASRTWDTEAFF. V gene TRBV5-1 combines with J gene TRBJ1-1; D gene uncertain. This CDR3 is 12 amino acids long. CDR1 and CDR2 (germline): SGHRS, YFSETQ. The V gene lost 5 bases and the J gene lost 3 bases, with 8 bases spanning the gap.

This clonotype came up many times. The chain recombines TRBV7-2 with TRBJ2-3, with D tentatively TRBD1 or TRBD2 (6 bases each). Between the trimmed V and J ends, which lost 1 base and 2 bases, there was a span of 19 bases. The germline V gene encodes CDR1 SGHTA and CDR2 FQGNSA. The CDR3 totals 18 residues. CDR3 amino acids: CASSLEEGVAEPTDTQYF. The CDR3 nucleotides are TGTGCCAGCAGCTTAGAGGAGGGGGTAGCGGAGCCCACAGATACGCAGTATTTT.

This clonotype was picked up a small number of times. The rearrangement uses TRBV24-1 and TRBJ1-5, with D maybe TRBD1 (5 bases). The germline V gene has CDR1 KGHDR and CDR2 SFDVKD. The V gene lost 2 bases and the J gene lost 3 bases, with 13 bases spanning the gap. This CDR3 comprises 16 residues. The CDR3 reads CATSDSMEGDNQPQHF. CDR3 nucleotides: TGTGCCACCAGTGATTCCATGGAAGGGGACAATCAGCCCCAGCATTTT.

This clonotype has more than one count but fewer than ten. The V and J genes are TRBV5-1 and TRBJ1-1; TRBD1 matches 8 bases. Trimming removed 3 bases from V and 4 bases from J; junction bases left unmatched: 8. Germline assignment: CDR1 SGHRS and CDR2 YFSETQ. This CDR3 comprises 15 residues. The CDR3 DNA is TGCGCCAGCAGCTCCTCGGGACAGGATGGCACTGAAGCTTTCTTT. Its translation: CASSSSGQDGTEAFF. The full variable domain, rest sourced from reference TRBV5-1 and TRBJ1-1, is KAGVTQTPRYLIKTRGQQVTLSCSPISGHRSVSWYQQTPGQGLQFLFEYFSETQRNKGNFPGRFSGRQFSNSRSEMNVSTLELGDSALYLCASSSSGQDGTEAFFGQGTRLTVV.

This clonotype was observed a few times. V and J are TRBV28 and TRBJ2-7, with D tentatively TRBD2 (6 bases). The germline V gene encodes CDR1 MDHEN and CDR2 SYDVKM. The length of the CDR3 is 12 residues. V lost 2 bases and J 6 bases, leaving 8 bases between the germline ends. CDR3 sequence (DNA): TGTGCCAGCAGTTTAATGGGAGGCGAGCAGTACGTC. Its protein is CASSLMGGEQYV.

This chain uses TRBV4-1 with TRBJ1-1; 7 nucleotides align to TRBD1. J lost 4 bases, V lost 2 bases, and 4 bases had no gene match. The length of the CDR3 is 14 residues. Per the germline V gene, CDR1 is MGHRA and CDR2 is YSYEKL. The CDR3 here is CASSQSSGGTEAFF. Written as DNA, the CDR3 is TGCGCCAGCAGCCAATCATCAGGGGGCACTGAAGCTTTCTTT.

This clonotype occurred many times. The CDR3 region has the DNA TGTGCCAGCAGCTTAGCTTCGGGGGCCGGGGAGACCCAGTACTTC. Encoded protein: CASSLASGAGETQYF. The chain combines TRBV7-2 with TRBJ2-5; either TRBD1 or TRBD2 may fit D (6 bases each). Trimming removed 0 bases from V and 5 bases from J, with 13 bases in between. Germline values: CDR1 SGHTA, CDR2 FQGNSA. CDR3 length equals 15 residues.

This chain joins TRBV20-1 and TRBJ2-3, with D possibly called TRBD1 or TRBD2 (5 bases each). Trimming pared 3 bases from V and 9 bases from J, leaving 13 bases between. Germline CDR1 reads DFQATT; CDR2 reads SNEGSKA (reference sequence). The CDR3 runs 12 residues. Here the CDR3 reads CSARDGGRTQYF. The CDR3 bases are TGCAGTGCTAGGGATGGGGGACGGACGCAGTATTTT.

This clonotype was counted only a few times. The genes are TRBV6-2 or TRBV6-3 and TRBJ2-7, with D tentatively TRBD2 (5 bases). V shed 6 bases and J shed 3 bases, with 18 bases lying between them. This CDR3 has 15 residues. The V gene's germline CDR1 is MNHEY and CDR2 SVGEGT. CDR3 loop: CASSRTHEGDYEQYF. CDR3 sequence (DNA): TGTGCCAGCAGCAGGACCCACGAGGGAGACTACGAGCAGTACTTC.

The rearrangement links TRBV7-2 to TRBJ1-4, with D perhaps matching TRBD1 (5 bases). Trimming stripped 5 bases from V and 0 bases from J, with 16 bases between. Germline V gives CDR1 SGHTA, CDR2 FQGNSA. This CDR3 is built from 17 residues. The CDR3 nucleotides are TGTGCCAGCAGCAAGCGGGGCAGGGATGCAACTAATGAAAAACTGTTTTTT. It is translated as CASSKRGRDATNEKLFF.

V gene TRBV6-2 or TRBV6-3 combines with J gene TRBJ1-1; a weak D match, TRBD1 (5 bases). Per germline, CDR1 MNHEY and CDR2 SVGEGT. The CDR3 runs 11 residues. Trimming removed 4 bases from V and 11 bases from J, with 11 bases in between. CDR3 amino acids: CASSSREWAFF. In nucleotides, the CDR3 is TGTGCCAGCAGTTCCAGGGAATGGGCTTTCTTT.

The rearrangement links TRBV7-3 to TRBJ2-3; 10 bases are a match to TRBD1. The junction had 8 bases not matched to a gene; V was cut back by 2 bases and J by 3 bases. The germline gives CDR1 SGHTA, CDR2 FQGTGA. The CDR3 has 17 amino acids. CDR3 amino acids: CASSLWPGQGTTDTQYF. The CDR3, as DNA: TGTGCCAGCAGCTTATGGCCGGGACAGGGGACGACAGATACGCAGTATTTT.